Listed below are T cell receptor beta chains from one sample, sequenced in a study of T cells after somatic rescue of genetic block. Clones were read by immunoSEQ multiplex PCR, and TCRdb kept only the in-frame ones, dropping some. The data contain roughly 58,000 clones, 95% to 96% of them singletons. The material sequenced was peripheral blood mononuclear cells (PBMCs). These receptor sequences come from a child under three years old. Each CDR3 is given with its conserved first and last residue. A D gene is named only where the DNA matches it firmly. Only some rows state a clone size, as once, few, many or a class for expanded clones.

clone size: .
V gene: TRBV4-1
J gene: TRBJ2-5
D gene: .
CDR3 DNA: TGCGCCAGCAGCCAAGGGATCCAAGAGACCCAGTACTTC
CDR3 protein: CASSQGIQETQYF

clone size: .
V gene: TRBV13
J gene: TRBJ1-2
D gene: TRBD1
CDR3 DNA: TGTGCCAGCAGCTGGGGGACAGAAGCTAACTATGGCTACACCTTC
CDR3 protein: CASSWGTEANYGYTF

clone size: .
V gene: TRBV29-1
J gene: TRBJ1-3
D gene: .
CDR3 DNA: TGCAGCGTTGGGCAGCTCTCTGGAAACACCATATATTTT
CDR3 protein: CSVGQLSGNTIYF

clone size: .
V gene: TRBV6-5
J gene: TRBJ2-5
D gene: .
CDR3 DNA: TGTGCCAGCAGTTTTAGCGGAAAAGAGACCCAGTACTTC
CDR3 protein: CASSFSGKETQYF

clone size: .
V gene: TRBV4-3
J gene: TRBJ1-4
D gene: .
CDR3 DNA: TGCGCCAGCAGCCAAGATCGGGCAGGGGCCAGCCCCTATAATGAAAAACTGTTTTTT
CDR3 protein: CASSQDRAGASPYNEKLFF

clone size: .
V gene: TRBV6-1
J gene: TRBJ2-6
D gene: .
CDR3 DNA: TGTGCCACACTCCTCGGGACAGGGGCCAACGTCCTGACTTTC
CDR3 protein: CATLLGTGANVLTF

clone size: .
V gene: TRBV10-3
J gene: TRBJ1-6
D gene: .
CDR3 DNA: TGTGCCATCAGTGGGTATCTAGGGACGGGTAATTCACCCCTCCACTTT
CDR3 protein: CAISGYLGTGNSPLHF

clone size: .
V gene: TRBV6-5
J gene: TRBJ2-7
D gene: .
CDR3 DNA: TGTGCCAGCAGTGGTGGCGGAACCTACGAGCAGTACTTC
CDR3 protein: CASSGGGTYEQYF

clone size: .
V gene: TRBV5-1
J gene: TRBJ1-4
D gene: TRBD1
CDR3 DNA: TGCGCCAGCAGCTTGTGGGGACAGGGGGCTGAAAAACTGTTTTTT
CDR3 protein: CASSLWGQGAEKLFF

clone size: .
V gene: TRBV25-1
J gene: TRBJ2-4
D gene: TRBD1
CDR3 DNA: TGTGCCAGCAGTGGGACAGGGGACAACATTCAGTACTTC
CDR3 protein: CASSGTGDNIQYF

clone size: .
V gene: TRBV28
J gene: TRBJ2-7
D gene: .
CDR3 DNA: TGTGCCAGCAGAGCTGCTTCGTCGATGACCGACTACGAGCAGTACTTC
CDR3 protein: CASRAASSMTDYEQYF

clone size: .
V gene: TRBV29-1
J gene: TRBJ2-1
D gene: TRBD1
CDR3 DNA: TGCAGCGTTGAGACAGGGTGGGGTGAGCAGTTCTTC
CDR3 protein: CSVETGWGEQFF

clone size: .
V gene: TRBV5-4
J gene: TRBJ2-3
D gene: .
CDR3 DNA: TGTGCCAGCAGCTTAGCGGGTCCCATTCCTAGCACAGATACGCAGTATTTT
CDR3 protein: CASSLAGPIPSTDTQYF

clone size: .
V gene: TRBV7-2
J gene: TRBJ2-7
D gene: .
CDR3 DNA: TGTGCCAGCAGCTTATGGAGGGGCTTGAGCTCCTACGAGCAGTACTTC
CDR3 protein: CASSLWRGLSSYEQYF

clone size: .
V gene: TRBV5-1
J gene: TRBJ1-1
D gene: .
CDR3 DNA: TGCGCCAGCAGCTTGTCGGGTACGAACACTGAAGCTTTCTTT
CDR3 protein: CASSLSGTNTEAFF

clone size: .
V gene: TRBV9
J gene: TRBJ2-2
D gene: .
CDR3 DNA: TGTGCCAGCAGCGCTCAGGGCCAAACGGGGGAGCTGTTTTTT
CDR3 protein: CASSAQGQTGELFF

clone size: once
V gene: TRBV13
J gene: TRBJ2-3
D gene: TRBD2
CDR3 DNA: TGTGCCAGCAGCTTGACTAGCGGGAGCACAGATACGCAGTATTTT
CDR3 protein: CASSLTSGSTDTQYF

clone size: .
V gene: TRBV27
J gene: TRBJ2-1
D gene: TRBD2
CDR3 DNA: TGTGCCAGCAGACCTGGACTAGCGCGGAGGAATGAGCAGTTCTTC
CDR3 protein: CASRPGLARRNEQFF

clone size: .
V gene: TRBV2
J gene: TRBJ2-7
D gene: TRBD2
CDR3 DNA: TGTGCCAGCAGGCCCGGGACTAGCGGGGCCTACGAGCAGTACTTC
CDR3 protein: CASRPGTSGAYEQYF

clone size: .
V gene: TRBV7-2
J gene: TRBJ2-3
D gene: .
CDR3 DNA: TGTGCCAGCAGCTTCAGGGCAGATACGCAGTATTTT
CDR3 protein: CASSFRADTQYF

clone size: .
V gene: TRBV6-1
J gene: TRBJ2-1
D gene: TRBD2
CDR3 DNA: TGTGCCAGCAGTGCCCTAGCGGGAGGGCTTAATGAGCAGTTCTTC
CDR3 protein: CASSALAGGLNEQFF

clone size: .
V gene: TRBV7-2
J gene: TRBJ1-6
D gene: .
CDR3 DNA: TGTGCCAGCAGCTTATCTCAGGGAGCTTCACCCCTCCACTTT
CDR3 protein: CASSLSQGASPLHF

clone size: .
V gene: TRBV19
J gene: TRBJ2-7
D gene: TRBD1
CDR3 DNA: TGTGCCAGTAGGAGACAGGGTGACTACGAGCAGTACTTC
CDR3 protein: CASRRQGDYEQYF

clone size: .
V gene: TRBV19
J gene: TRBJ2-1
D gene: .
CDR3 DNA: TGTGCCAGTAGCCCCTACGAGCAGCGGACATACAATGAGCAGTTCTTC
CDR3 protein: CASSPYEQRTYNEQFF

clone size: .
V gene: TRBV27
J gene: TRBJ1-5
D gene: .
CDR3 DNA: TGTGCCAGCAGTCTTAAAGGTGGGCGAGGTGGCGGCAATCAGCCCCAGCATTTT
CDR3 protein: CASSLKGGRGGGNQPQHF

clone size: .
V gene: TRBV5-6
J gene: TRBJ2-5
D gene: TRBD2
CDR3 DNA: TGTGCCAGCAGCGGGCTAGCGGAGGGCCAAGAGACCCAGTACTTC
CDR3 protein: CASSGLAEGQETQYF

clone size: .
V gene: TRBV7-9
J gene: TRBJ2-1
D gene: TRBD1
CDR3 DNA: TGTGCCAGCAGCGCCTGGGACAGGGGGTCCTACAATGAGCAGTTCTTC
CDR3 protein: CASSAWDRGSYNEQFF

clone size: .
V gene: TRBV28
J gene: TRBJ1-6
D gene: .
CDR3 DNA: TGTGCCAGCAGCCGAAATTCACCCCTCCACTTT
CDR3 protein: CASSRNSPLHF

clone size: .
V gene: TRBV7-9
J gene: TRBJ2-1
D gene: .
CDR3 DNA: TGTGCCAGCTCTACAGGGTACAATGAGCAGTTCTTC
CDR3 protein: CASSTGYNEQFF

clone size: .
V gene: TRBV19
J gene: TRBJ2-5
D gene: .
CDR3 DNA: TGTGCCAGTAGTTCCATAGACAGACAAGAGACCCAGTACTTC
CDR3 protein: CASSSIDRQETQYF

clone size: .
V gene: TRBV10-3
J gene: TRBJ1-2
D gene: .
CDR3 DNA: TGTGCCATCAGTGAGTCCGGCGCGGGGTCCTATGGCTACACCTTC
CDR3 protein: CAISESGAGSYGYTF

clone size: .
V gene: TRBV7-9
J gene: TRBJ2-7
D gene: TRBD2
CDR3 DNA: TGTGCCAGCAGCTTAGGGACTAGCGGGAGGGCCTACGAGCAGTACTTC
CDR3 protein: CASSLGTSGRAYEQYF